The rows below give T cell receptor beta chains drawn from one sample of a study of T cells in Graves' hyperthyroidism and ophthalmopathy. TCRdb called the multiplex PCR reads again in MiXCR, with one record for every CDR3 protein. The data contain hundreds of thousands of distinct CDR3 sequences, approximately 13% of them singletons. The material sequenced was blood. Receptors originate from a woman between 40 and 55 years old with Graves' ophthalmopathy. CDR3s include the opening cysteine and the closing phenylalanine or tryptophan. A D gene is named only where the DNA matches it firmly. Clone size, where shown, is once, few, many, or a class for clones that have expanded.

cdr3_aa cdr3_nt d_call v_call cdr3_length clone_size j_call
CASSLGHGPYEQYF TGTGCCAGCAGCTTAGGACACGGCCCTTACGAGCAGTACTTC . TRBV11-1 14 few TRBJ2-7
CASSQRQGYGYTF TGCGCCAGCAGCCAACGACAGGGCTATGGCTACACCTTC TRBD1 TRBV4-1 13 few TRBJ1-2
CASSPPGPEIQPQHF TGTGCCAGCAGTCCCCCGGGGCCGGAGATCCAGCCCCAGCATTTT . TRBV28 15 many TRBJ1-5
CASSLVPDNQPQHF TGTGCCAGCAGTTTGGTCCCGGATAATCAGCCCCAGCATTTT . TRBV28 14 many TRBJ1-5
CSVRVFETQYF TGCAGTGTCAGGGTTTTCGAGACCCAGTACTTC . TRBV20-1 11 many TRBJ2-5
CASSVPRRPLGQPQHF TGTGCCAGCAGTGTACCCAGACGACCTTTGGGGCAGCCCCAGCATTTT . TRBV6-1 16 . TRBJ1-5
CASSLAGQNNEKLFF TGTGCCAGCAGCTTAGCTGGACAGAACAATGAAAAACTGTTTTTT . TRBV7-9 15 . TRBJ1-4
CSARDSLNSLDTQYF TGCAGTGCTAGAGATTCCCTTAACAGCCTAGATACGCAGTATTTT . TRBV20-1 15 few TRBJ2-3
CASSQRVINEQFF TGTGCCAGCAGCCAAAGAGTAATCAATGAGCAGTTCTTC . TRBV3-1 13 . TRBJ2-1
CASSYSFGYNSPLHF TGTGCCAGCAGTTACTCGTTCGGGTATAATTCACCCCTCCACTTT . TRBV6-5 15 . TRBJ1-6
CASSRRGASYEQYF TGTGCCAGCAGCCGCCGTGGCGCGTCCTACGAGCAGTACTTC . TRBV3-1 14 many TRBJ2-7
CASSLRTGTSGRGLYNEQFF TGTGCCAGCAGCCTCCGTACCGGGACTAGCGGGAGGGGACTCTACAATGAGCAGTTCTTC TRBD2 TRBV7-9 20 . TRBJ2-1
CSAPPRALPFNEQFF TGCAGTGCCCCCCCAAGGGCCTTGCCCTTCAATGAGCAGTTCTTC . TRBV20-1 15 few TRBJ2-1
CASSPLLVSRTGELFF TGTGCCAGCAGCCCCTTACTAGTTAGCAGAACCGGGGAGCTGTTTTTT . TRBV27 16 many TRBJ2-2
CASSHRGLNEQFF TGTGCCAGCAGCCACAGGGGGCTCAATGAGCAGTTCTTC TRBD1 TRBV28 13 many TRBJ2-1
CASSQAGNGEQFF TGTGCCAGCAGCCAAGCAGGGAATGGTGAGCAGTTCTTC . TRBV4-2 13 few TRBJ2-1
CSARDIRVGDTEAFF TGCAGTGCTAGAGATATCAGGGTAGGAGACACTGAAGCTTTCTTT . TRBV20-1 15 . TRBJ1-1
CASQRGNTEAFF TGCGCCAGCCAGAGGGGCAACACTGAAGCTTTCTTT . TRBV4-1 12 few TRBJ1-1
CASSRDTQMWNTIYF TGTGCCAGCAGCCGGGACACTCAAATGTGGAACACCATATATTTT . TRBV14 15 once TRBJ1-3
CASSSPGQPWSPLHF TGTGCCAGCAGTTCTCCGGGACAGCCTTGGTCACCCCTCCACTTT TRBD1 TRBV28 15 many TRBJ1-6
CSAPRPGQFF TGCAGTGCCCCCCGGCCGGGGCAGTTCTTC . TRBV20-1 10 few TRBJ2-1
CSARSSGGARILTGELFF TGCAGTGCTAGATCTAGCGGGGGGGCCCGAATATTAACCGGGGAGCTGTTTTTT TRBD2 TRBV20-1 18 . TRBJ2-2
CASSQSFSYEQYF TGCGCCAGCAGCCAATCATTTTCCTACGAGCAGTACTTC . TRBV4-1 13 many TRBJ2-7
CASSYSGLAGNEQFF TGTGCCAGCAGTTACTCGGGACTAGCTGGCAATGAGCAGTTCTTC TRBD2 TRBV6-2/TRBV6-3 15 . TRBJ2-1
CASSPRETKETQYF TGTGCCAGCAGCCCCCGGGAGACAAAAGAGACCCAGTACTTC . TRBV5-4 14 . TRBJ2-5
CASSFRGGRYEQYF TGTGCCAGCAGTTTCCGGGGGGGCCGCTACGAGCAGTACTTC TRBD2 TRBV28 14 once TRBJ2-7
CASHRLAGGEGFGTDTQYF TGTGCCAGCCACCGACTAGCGGGAGGAGAGGGTTTTGGCACAGATACGCAGTATTTT TRBD2 TRBV28 19 many TRBJ2-3
CAWSVFLAGQGLENTIYF TGTGCCTGGAGTGTATTTCTGGCGGGACAGGGGTTGGAAAACACCATATATTTT TRBD1 TRBV30 18 once TRBJ1-3
CAWSRDRGQETQYF TGTGCCTGGAGTAGGGACAGGGGTCAAGAGACCCAGTACTTC TRBD1 TRBV30 14 . TRBJ2-5
CASSEAGLAGGPYLGEQYF TGTGCCAGCAGTGAAGCGGGGCTAGCGGGAGGGCCGTACCTTGGCGAGCAGTACTTC TRBD2 TRBV2 19 many TRBJ2-7
CSASFRGTDTQYF TGCAGTGCTAGTTTCAGGGGCACAGATACGCAGTATTTT . TRBV20-1 13 many TRBJ2-3
CASGLVHGGGGSPQYF TGTGCTAGTGGTTTGGTACACGGGGGGGGCGGGAGCCCGCAGTATTTT TRBD2 TRBV12-5 16 . TRBJ2-3
CASRLSGELQETQYF TGTGCCAGCAGGCTATCAGGGGAGCTCCAAGAGACCCAGTACTTC . TRBV2 15 many TRBJ2-5
CASSVPMGTDGQYF TGTGCCAGCAGTGTACCTATGGGGACAGACGGGCAGTACTTC TRBD1 TRBV2 14 many TRBJ2-7
CASSYRREGPYEQYF TGTGCCAGCAGTTACAGGCGGGAGGGCCCATACGAGCAGTACTTC TRBD2 TRBV6-5 15 many TRBJ2-7
CASSPREGLSNQPQHF TGTGCCAGCAGCCCCCGGGAAGGCCTGAGCAATCAGCCCCAGCATTTT . TRBV2 16 many TRBJ1-5
CASSEGDRVYEQYF TGTGCCAGCAGTGAAGGGGACAGGGTCTACGAGCAGTACTTC TRBD1 TRBV2 14 many TRBJ2-7
CASSAGGFTGELFF TGTGCCAGCAGTGCGGGCGGGTTTACCGGGGAGCTGTTTTTT . TRBV6-1 14 many TRBJ2-2
CASSEALEVAHRGWNTEALF TGTGCCAGCAGTGAAGCGCTTGAAGTGGCCCACAGAGGGTGGAACACTGAAGCTCTCTTT . TRBV2 20 . TRBJ1-1
CAWTLSDTQYF TGTGCCTGGACCCTCTCCGATACGCAGTATTTT . TRBV30 11 . TRBJ2-3
CASRAQGKSYEQYF TGTGCCAGCCGGGCTCAGGGGAAGTCCTACGAGCAGTACTTC . TRBV28 14 many TRBJ2-7
CASSTLLQGATEASF TGTGCCAGTAGTACCCTCCTACAGGGGGCCACTGAAGCTTCCTTT TRBD1 TRBV19 15 few TRBJ1-1
CAISEWGGHNSPLHF TGTGCCATCAGTGAGTGGGGGGGCCACAATTCACCCCTCCACTTT . TRBV10-3 15 many TRBJ1-6
CASSLTGIEQYF TGTGCCAGCAGCTTGACAGGGATCGAGCAGTACTTC TRBD1 TRBV6-1 12 many TRBJ2-7
CASSFQGSSPLHF TGTGCCAGCAGCTTCCAGGGGTCCTCACCCCTCCACTTT . TRBV7-2 13 . TRBJ1-6
CASSQRQGTNEKLFF TGTGCCAGCAGCCAAAGACAGGGAACTAATGAAAAACTGTTTTTT TRBD1 TRBV11-2 15 many TRBJ1-4
CASSLRQQTTEAFF TGCGCCAGCAGCTTGAGGCAGCAGACCACTGAAGCTTTCTTT . TRBV5-1 14 . TRBJ1-1
CASSPIAGGPEDEQFF TGTGCCAGCAGTCCCATTGCGGGAGGGCCAGAGGATGAGCAGTTCTTC TRBD2 TRBV28 16 many TRBJ2-1
CATSDGIGGDTGELFF TGTGCCACCAGTGATGGCATTGGAGGGGACACCGGGGAGCTGTTTTTT . TRBV24-1 16 . TRBJ2-2
CASISLFTTTGLLEQYF TGTGCCAGCATTTCCCTCTTTACCACTACAGGCCTTCTCGAGCAGTACTTC . TRBV28 17 . TRBJ2-7
CASTPLGPYNEQFF TGTGCCAGCACCCCCCTCGGACCTTACAATGAGCAGTTCTTC . TRBV6-1 14 many TRBJ2-1